The present entry profiles one TCR beta chain with its context. The data derive from a study of blood T cell repertoires in COVID-19. Study details: From T cells, B-cell-depleted T cells, or PBMCs came the material, which was cDNA or gDNA.

The data were produced by immunoSEQ multiplex PCR, yet TCRdb's version contains in-frame clones alone and is incomplete. Seen here are a few hundred thousand clones, about nine tenths observed once, and the top ten hold around 5.9%. The sequence was collected from a man in his sixties with acute or convalescent COVID-19. The sequenced sample consisted of peripheral blood.

As DNA, the CDR3 is TGTGCCAGCAGTTTAGGACAGGGGACCTACGAGCAGTACTTC. Its protein product is CASSLGQGTYEQYF. The gene calls are TRBV6-2 or TRBV6-3 and TRBJ2-7; 9 bases are shared with TRBD1. Germline assignment: CDR1 MNHEY and CDR2 SVGEGT. The length of the CDR3 is 14 residues. Trimming cost V 4 bases and J 2 bases; bases outside gene matches: 3.